These 30 T cell receptor beta chains came from one sample sequenced in a study of T cells in Graves' hyperthyroidism and ophthalmopathy. Using RNA transcripts as the source, TCR beta CDR3 regions were amplified. First-round RT-PCR with HTBI primers amplified the TCR CDR3 region. Each CDR3 protein gets one entry after TCRdb re-called the multiplex PCR reads with MiXCR. The table shows roughly 500,000 distinct CDR3 sequences, with about half occurring only once. The sample consisted of peripheral blood or thyroid tissue (not recorded which). All receptors come from an adult woman with Graves' disease, either hyperthyroidism or ophthalmopathy (not recorded which).

This sequence joins TRBV30 and TRBJ2-7; maybe TRBD2 (6 bases). This CDR3 has 14 residues. Germline CDR1 and CDR2: GTSNPN and SVGIG (reference sequence). The V and J ends lost 5 bases and 3 bases respectively, with 17 bases between them. DNA for the CDR3: TGTGCCTGGGCCTTTAAACGGGGGAACTACGAGCAGTACTTC. This sequence encodes CAWAFKRGNYEQYF.

V usage is TRBV7-8 and J usage is TRBJ1-1; D perhaps matches TRBD1 (5 bases). Between the trimmed V and J ends, which lost 1 base and 4 bases, there was a span of 19 bases. The CDR3 runs to 17 residues. From germline, CDR1 is SGHVS and CDR2 FQNEAQ. The CDR3 DNA is TGTGCCAGCAGCTTAGATGCAGGGAGTATCTCGGGCACTGAAGCTTTCTTT. Translating gives CASSLDAGSISGTEAFF.

The chain joins TRBV7-9 to TRBJ2-5; weak D call: TRBD2 (6 bases). The germline V gene encodes CDR1 SEHNR and CDR2 FQNEAQ (reference sequence). V was cut by 5 bases and J by 1 base, with 14 bases left in between. The CDR3 contains 15 residues. The CDR3 loop is CASSPRGSGQETQYF. CDR3 DNA sequence: TGTGCCAGCAGCCCAAGGGGTAGCGGCCAAGAGACCCAGTACTTC. The complete variable domain, with remaining parts taken from reference TRBV7-9 and TRBJ2-5, reads DTGVSQNPRHKITKRGQNVTFRCDPISEHNRLYWYRQTLGQGPEFLTYFQNEAQLEKSRLLSDRFSAERPKGSFSTLEIQRTEQGDSAMYLCASSPRGSGQETQYFGPGTRLLVL.

This clonotype was observed at least ten times. A junction end diverges from the germline sequence, so it may reflect a read error. The chain combines TRBV19 with TRBJ2-7, with 8 nucleotides matching TRBD1. The CDR3 is 13 residues long. CDR1 LNHDA and CDR2 SQIVND come from the germline V gene (reference sequence). CDR3 protein: CASRGDRPYEQYF. CDR3 sequence (DNA): TGTGCCAGTAGGGGGGACAGGCCCTACGAGCAGTACTTT.

This clonotype appeared many times. V usage is TRBV5-1 and J usage is TRBJ2-7, with D possibly matching TRBD1 (6 bases). The ends were cut back, 2 bases at V and 0 bases at J, with 9 bases in the middle. The CDR3 consists of 14 residues. Germline lookup yields CDR1 SGHRS and CDR2 YFSETQ. CDR3 nucleotides: TGCGCCAGCAGCTTTAGGGACACCTCCTACGAGCAGTACTTC. Amino acids: CASSFRDTSYEQYF.

Concerning this clonotype itself: The conserved closing phenylalanine or tryptophan is absent in this CDR3, likely reflecting a read error. The chain links TRBV28 to TRBJ2-2; D ambiguous. The CDR3 totals 12 residues. V was clipped by 10 bases and J by 1 base, with 7 bases between them. Germline CDR1 is MDHEN and CDR2 is SYDVKM. CDR3 nucleotides: TGTGCCACTCACCGGAACACCGGGGAGCTGTTTCTT. This translates into CATHRNTGELFL.

This clonotype came up many times. The chain employs TRBV2 and TRBJ2-2; D could derive from TRBD1 or TRBD2 (5 bases each). The V end was cut by 6 bases, the J end by 6 bases, with 8 bases between. The CDR3 is 12 amino acids. CDR1 is SNHLY and CDR2 is FYNNEI in the germline V gene. The CDR3 DNA sequence: TGTGCCAGCAGGGGGGTTGCCGGGGAGCTGTTTTTT. It yields the protein CASRGVAGELFF.

The chain is built from TRBV28 and TRBJ2-2; a weak D match, TRBD2 (5 bases). Germline CDR1 is MDHEN and CDR2 is SYDVKM. Trimming removed 5 bases from V and 6 bases from J, with 19 bases in between. There are 16 residues in the CDR3. Here the CDR3 reads CASSRLLAFSAGELFF. The CDR3 DNA is TGTGCCAGCAGTCGACTCCTAGCTTTTTCGGCCGGGGAGCTGTTTTTT.

The rearrangement links TRBV25-1 to TRBJ2-5; 8 bases are shared with TRBD2. CDR1 and CDR2 from the germline V gene are MGHDK and SYGVNS. V lost 1 base, J lost 4 bases, and 20 bases stayed unmatched. The CDR3 has 20 residues. CDR3 nucleotides: TGTGCCAGCAGTGAATCGCTCGGTTGGACTAGCTGGGGGGGAACAGAGACCCAGTACTTC. It translates to CASSESLGWTSWGGTETQYF.

There are many counts of this clonotype. This chain links TRBV3-1 with TRBJ1-2; TRBD1 might be the D (6 bases). V was clipped by 4 bases and J by 8 bases, with 17 bases between them. The germline V gene has CDR1 LGHDT and CDR2 YNNKEL (reference sequence). CDR3 size: 14 residues. The CDR3 reads CASSPRTGRSGYTF. CDR3 nucleotides: TGTGCCAGCAGCCCCAGAACAGGGCGCTCGGGCTACACCTTC.

This clonotype has a handful of counts. V and J are TRBV29-1 and TRBJ2-5, with 7 bases identical to TRBD2. Germline CDR1 SQVTM, CDR2 ANQGSEA. Trimming cost V 4 bases and J 5 bases; bases outside gene matches: 13. CDR3 length: 15 amino acids. CDR3 loop: CSVGGGRLQWETQYF. The CDR3 DNA follows: TGCAGCGTTGGGGGGGGACGACTGCAGTGGGAGACCCAGTACTTC.

The chain is built from TRBV7-2 and TRBJ1-6; a possible D gene is TRBD1 (6 bases). The CDR3 is 16 residues long. CDR1 is SGHTA and CDR2 is FQGNSA in the germline V gene. V was trimmed by 5 bases and J by 10 bases, leaving 21 bases between them. CDR3 amino acids: CASSTQPGVSGSPLHF. The CDR3 nucleotides are TGTGCCAGCAGCACCCAGCCAGGGGTCAGTGGATCACCCCTCCACTTT.

The chain carries TRBV7-9 and TRBJ2-7, with 7 bases fitting TRBD2. This CDR3 is built from 17 residues. Germline V gene lookup returns CDR1 SEHNR and CDR2 FQNEAQ (reference sequence). Trimming cost V 10 bases and J 4 bases; bases outside gene matches: 22. DNA for the CDR3: TGTGCCAACTTACGTTGTATAGCCCCTCCGGGGGGATACGAGCAGTACTTC. Translated, it gives CANLRCIAPPGGYEQYF.

V is TRBV7-9 and J is TRBJ2-2; D gene uncertain. Germline V CDR1 and CDR2: SEHNR, FQNEAQ (reference sequence). Trimming removed 4 bases from V and 9 bases from J, with 9 bases in between. The CDR3 is 12 amino acids. CDR3 coding DNA: TGTGCCAGCAGCTCAACTATCCGGGAGCTGTTTTTT. It specifies CASSSTIRELFF. The full variable domain, in which reference TRBV7-9 and TRBJ2-2 provide the parts outside the CDR3, is DTGVSQNPRHKITKRGQNVTFRCDPISEHNRLYWYRQTLGQGPEFLTYFQNEAQLEKSRLLSDRFSAERPKGSFSTLEIQRTEQGDSAMYLCASSSTIRELFFGEGSRLTVL.

Points on this clonotype: Compared with germline, one end of the junction differs, possibly owing to a read error. The chain combines TRBV20-1 with TRBJ1-4; D is perhaps TRBD1 (6 bases). CDR3 length: 15 amino acids. The germline V gene encodes CDR1 DFQATT and CDR2 SNEGSKA (reference sequence). CDR3 sequence: CSARDHGRYREKLLF. The CDR3 coding sequence is TGCAGTGCTAGAGATCATGGCCGTTACAGGGAAAAGCTGCTTTTT.

This clonotype has ten or more counts. The V call is TRBV4-1, the J call TRBJ1-2, with D unclear. The CDR3 is 17 residues long. CDR1 MGHRA and CDR2 YSYEKL come from the germline V gene. Trimming stripped 0 bases from V and 0 bases from J, with 14 bases between. The CDR3 here is CASSQDWRREPNYGYTF. The CDR3, as DNA: TGCGCCAGCAGCCAAGATTGGAGGAGGGAACCTAACTATGGCTACACCTTC.

This clonotype has at least ten counts. This CDR3 is CASSLLGGQGNGYTF. The CDR3 region has the DNA TGTGCCAGCAGCTTGCTTGGGGGACAGGGAAATGGCTACACCTTC. The gene calls are TRBV5-5 and TRBJ1-2; 9 bases match TRBD1. The V gene end was trimmed by 1 base and the J gene end by 6 bases; junction bases not matched to a gene: 7. This CDR3 region has 15 residues. Germline V CDR1 and CDR2: SGHKS, YYEKEE (reference sequence).

The genes are TRBV5-1 and TRBJ1-2; D not certain. CDR1 is SGHRS and CDR2 is YFSETQ in the germline V gene. Trimming left V 4 bases short and J 3 bases short, with 10 bases between. The CDR3 loop spans 13 amino acids. CDR3 sequence: CASSAGSDYGYTF. The CDR3 bases are TGCGCCAGCAGCGCCGGGAGTGACTATGGCTACACCTTC.

This clonotype was picked up many times. The chain employs TRBV7-2 and TRBJ2-7, with D possibly called TRBD1 or TRBD2 (5 bases each). V shed 11 bases and J shed 3 bases, with 14 bases lying between them. CDR3 length: 12 amino acids. Per the germline V gene, CDR1 is SGHTA and CDR2 is FQGNSA. Here the CDR3 reads CACGQTVYEQYF. The CDR3 DNA follows: TGTGCCTGCGGGCAGACAGTCTACGAGCAGTACTTC.

The chain has TRBV5-6 and TRBJ1-2; D ambiguous. This CDR3 contains 14 residues. V lost 7 bases, J lost 7 bases, and 20 bases lay in between. Germline assignment: CDR1 SGHDT and CDR2 YYEEEE. Written as DNA, the CDR3 is TGTGCCAGCCGGCTGGGGAGATTCGCCCTTGGCTACACCTTC. It codes for CASRLGRFALGYTF.

In this sample, this clonotype turned up a few times. The chain links TRBV28 to TRBJ1-2, with D possibly being TRBD1 (6 bases). The V and J ends lost 3 bases and 4 bases respectively, with 12 bases between them. CDR1 and CDR2 (germline): MDHEN, SYDVKM. The CDR3 extends over 14 amino acids. The CDR3 is CASSFGSGVYGYTF. For the CDR3, the DNA is TGTGCCAGCAGTTTCGGTTCAGGGGTCTATGGCTACACCTTC.

This clonotype was picked up many times. The J gene is TRBJ2-5, the V gene TRBV6-6; no clear D. Per the germline V gene, CDR1 is MNHNY and CDR2 is SVGAGI (reference sequence). This CDR3 has 14 residues. V was clipped by 0 bases and J by 2 bases, with 7 bases between them. The CDR3 nucleotides are TGTGCCAGCAGTTACTCCGTTCATCAAGAGACCCAGTACTTC. This codes for CASSYSVHQETQYF.

V gene TRBV10-3 combines with J gene TRBJ1-2, with D perhaps TRBD1 (5 bases). Germline V gives CDR1 ENHRY, CDR2 SYGVKD. V dropped 6 bases and J dropped 1 base, with 12 bases sitting between them. This CDR3 is built from 14 residues. The CDR3 DNA sequence: TGTGCCATCAGCCCGGGGCAGGGTAACTATGGCTACACCTTC. Its translation is CAISPGQGNYGYTF.

This clonotype has at least ten counts. V and J are TRBV5-1 and TRBJ1-1; perhaps TRBD1 as D (5 bases). Germline assignment: CDR1 SGHRS and CDR2 YFSETQ. Trimming took 4 bases from V and 4 from J, leaving 17 bases between them. The CDR3 is 15 amino acids. The CDR3 DNA sequence: TGCGCCAGCAGCGCACAGGCTACCAAAGGCACTGAAGCTTTCTTT. Residues: CASSAQATKGTEAFF.

The gene calls are TRBV28 and TRBJ2-2; 7 positions match TRBD1. With V trimmed by 10 bases and J by 4 bases, 9 bases remained unmatched. Germline lookup yields CDR1 MDHEN and CDR2 SYDVKM. This CDR3 is built from 14 residues. The CDR3 DNA reads TGTGCCACCGCTATAACAGGGGTCACCGGGGAGCTGTTTTTT. It is translated as CATAITGVTGELFF.

This clonotype was seen at least ten times. The chain carries TRBV7-8 and TRBJ2-5, with D possibly being TRBD2 (6 bases). V was shortened by 5 bases and J by 1 base, with 17 bases between the two germline ends. Looked up from germline, CDR1 is SGHVS and CDR2 is FQNEAQ. The CDR3 loop spans 16 amino acids. The CDR3, as DNA: TGTGCCAGCAGCCCGAGGGTTCGGCGGGGCCAAGAGACCCAGTACTTC. Protein product: CASSPRVRRGQETQYF. Variable domain in full (rest from reference TRBV7-8 and TRBJ2-5): GAGVSQSPRYKVAKRGQDVALRCDPISGHVSLFWYQQALGQGPEFLTYFQNEAQLDKSGLPSDRFFAERPEGSVSTLKIQRTQQEDSAVYLCASSPRVRRGQETQYFGPGTRLLVL.

This clonotype appeared once. The chain combines TRBV15 with TRBJ1-6, with D possibly matching TRBD1 (5 bases). The CDR3 runs to 13 residues. The germline CDR1 and CDR2 sequences are LNHNV and YYDKDF (reference sequence). Trimming removed 3 bases at V and 10 bases at J, with 10 bases between. The chain's CDR3 is CATSSTWGSPLHF. For the CDR3, the DNA is TGTGCCACCAGCAGTACCTGGGGGTCACCCCTCCACTTT.

The gene calls are TRBV2 and TRBJ1-5, with D hard to call. Germline-derived CDR1 and CDR2 are SNHLY and FYNNEI. V was clipped by 2 bases and J by 11 bases, with 7 bases between them. CDR3 length equals 11 residues. The CDR3 DNA reads TGTGCCAGCAGTGAAACACGGGCCCAGCATTTT. Translating gives CASSETRAQHF. Filled out from reference TRBV2 and TRBJ1-5, the complete variable domain reads EPEVTQTPSHQVTQMGQEVILRCVPISNHLYFYWYRQILGQKVEFLVSFYNNEISEKSEIFDDQFSVERPDGSNFTLKIRSTKLEDSAMYFCASSETRAQHFGDGTRLSIL.

At least ten counts were recorded for this clonotype. The chain carries TRBV20-1 and TRBJ2-2; D remains unclear. Germline CDR1 is DFQATT and CDR2 is SNEGSKA (reference sequence). V lost 1 base and J lost 7, with 10 bases in between. This CDR3 region has 13 residues. CDR3 sequence (DNA): TGCAGTGCTAGAGCCCTAGTAAGCGGGGAGCTGTTTTTT. Protein sequence: CSARALVSGELFF.

This clonotype showed up just a few times. J is TRBJ1-5 and V is TRBV28, with D possibly being TRBD1 (6 bases). Trimming took 6 bases from V and 2 from J, leaving 14 bases between them. Germline loops: CDR1 MDHEN, CDR2 SYDVKM. The CDR3 loop spans 15 amino acids. CDR3 sequence reads: CASRLRQGRNQPQHF. As DNA, the CDR3 is TGTGCCAGCAGATTACGGCAGGGGCGCAATCAGCCCCAGCATTTT.